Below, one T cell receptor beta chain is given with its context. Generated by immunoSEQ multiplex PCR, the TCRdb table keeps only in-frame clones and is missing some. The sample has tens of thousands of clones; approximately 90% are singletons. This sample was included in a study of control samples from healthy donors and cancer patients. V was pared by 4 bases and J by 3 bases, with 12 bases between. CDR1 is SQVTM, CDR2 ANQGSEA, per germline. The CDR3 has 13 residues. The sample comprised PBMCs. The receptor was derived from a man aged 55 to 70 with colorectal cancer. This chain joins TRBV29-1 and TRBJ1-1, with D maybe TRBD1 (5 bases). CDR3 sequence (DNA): TGCAGCGTTGCGCACAGGCAGCACACTGAAGCTTTCTTT. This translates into CSVAHRQHTEAFF.